One T cell receptor (beta chain) is described in this entry. Per the original data handling: By means of reference gene primer amplification, nucleated cell counts were estimated. The data were produced by immunoSEQ multiplex PCR, yet TCRdb's version contains in-frame clones alone and is incomplete. The DNA gave D and trimming, while V, J and clone size come from that table. The sample yields roughly 150,000 clones, 87% seen once. The data stem from a study of blood T cell repertoires in COVID-19. Study information: COVID-19 samples collected from the United States, Italy and Spain covered acute and convalescent phases.

Germline V gives CDR1 SGDLS, CDR2 YYNGEE. J gave up 0 bases and V 0 bases, and 3 bases lay outside the gene matches. CDR3 length: 15 residues. The receptor comes from a human donor in a cohort sampled during active COVID-19. The chain recombines TRBV9 with TRBJ2-7, with 7 bases that match TRBD2. The source material was peripheral blood. The CDR3 reads CASSVASGFSYEQYF. DNA of the CDR3: TGTGCCAGCAGCGTAGCTAGCGGATTCTCCTACGAGCAGTACTTC.